This T cell receptor (beta chain) stems from a study of post-analysis software for immune sequencing data. Study-wide context: The cohort encompassed relapsing-remitting, secondary progressive and progressive-relapsing multiple sclerosis disease courses.

The CDR3 contains 14 residues. In the case of this clonotype: Its antigen is unidentified. One junction end disagrees with the germline gene, perhaps due to a read error.

Built from TCR beta cDNA, the libraries had unique molecular identifiers in them. cDNA molecules numbering some 500,000 came from approximately 0.91 to 9.4 million T cells. TCRdb re-derived calls from the PCR reads in MiXCR, one entry per CDR3 protein. The sample has 150,000 to 200,000 distinct CDR3 sequences; roughly 30% are singletons. Findings and limits, study-wide: Multiple sclerosis patients had significantly lower normalized Chao1 diversity than controls. Patients carried 5 or 6 TRBV segments more frequently than controls did, and TRBV5-6, TRBV5-1 and TRBV20-1 were among them. The authors found that F measure strongly co-clustered same-batch samples.

The rearrangement joins TRBV12-3 or TRBV12-4 to TRBJ1-1; possible D gene TRBD1, 6 bases. The sequenced sample was blood. This TCR was recovered from a girl aged 10-17 years with multiple sclerosis. The CDR3 nucleotides are TGTGCCAGCGGTTTACCACAGGGGAACACTGAAGCTTTCTTT. It specifies CASGLPQGNTEAFF.